One sample yielded the 4 T cell receptor beta chains listed below, sequenced in a study of blood T cell repertoires in COVID-19. Assay: immunoSEQ multiplex PCR; the TCRdb copy retains only in-frame clones and omits some. The data show about 160,000 clones, with 87% seen just once and about 5.7% held by the top ten. Sequenced input: peripheral blood. The receptors stem from an elderly man with acute or convalescent COVID-19.

This clone was detected only once. V is TRBV18 and J is TRBJ2-3; 8 positions match TRBD2. In germline, CDR1 is KGHSH, CDR2 LQKENI. CDR3 size: 15 residues. Trimming at V came to 3 bases and at J to 0 bases, leaving 2 bases not matched to a gene. CDR3 DNA: TGTGCCAGCTCACCGGCTAGCGGGAGCACAGATACGCAGTATTTT. Protein sequence: CASSPASGSTDTQYF.

The chain has TRBV5-1 and TRBJ1-1; unclear D gene. The CDR3 runs 14 residues. With 0 bases removed from V and 1 base from J, the gap between germline ends came to 7 bases. The germline gives CDR1 SGHRS, CDR2 YFSETQ. This CDR3 is CASSLAQQNTEAFF. The CDR3 nucleotides read TGCGCCAGCAGCTTGGCCCAACAGAACACTGAAGCTTTCTTT. Filled out from reference TRBV5-1 and TRBJ1-1, the complete variable domain reads KAGVTQTPRYLIKTRGQQVTLSCSPISGHRSVSWYQQTPGQGLQFLFEYFSETQRNKGNFPGRFSGRQFSNSRSEMNVSTLELGDSALYLCASSLAQQNTEAFFGQGTRLTVV.

The sample holds one count of this clone. The V gene is TRBV19, the J gene TRBJ2-6, with 7 nucleotides matching TRBD2. From germline, CDR1 is LNHDA and CDR2 SQIVND (reference sequence). This CDR3 spans 15 amino acids. Trimming took 7 bases from V and 4 from J; bases not matched to a gene: 7. DNA of the CDR3: TGTGCCAGTACCCTCCGGGGGGTCGGGGCCAACGTCCTGACTTTC. Translating gives CASTLRGVGANVLTF.

This clone was recorded once. This rearrangement joins TRBV9 to TRBJ2-7, with TRBD2 identical over 9 bases. V gave up 4 bases and J gave up 6 bases; unmatched junction bases: 14. CDR1 SGDLS and CDR2 YYNGEE come from the germline V gene. This CDR3 has 16 residues. CDR3 DNA sequence: TGTGCCAGCAGCCCAGGGACTAGCTTGGTGAGAGTCGAGCAGTACTTC. Translation gives CASSPGTSLVRVEQYF. Combining the CDR3 with reference TRBV9 and TRBJ2-7 gives the whole variable domain DSGVTQTPKHLITATGQRVTLRCSPRSGDLSVYWYQQSLDQGLQFLIQYYNGEERAKGNILERFSAQQFPDLHSELNLSSLELGDSALYFCASSPGTSLVRVEQYFGPGTRLTVT.